Listed below are T cell receptor beta chains from one sample, sequenced in a study of OX40 agonist ivuxolimab in advanced cancers. Clones were sequenced by immunoSEQ multiplex PCR, and TCRdb holds only the in-frame ones, with some missing. The sample has roughly 83,000 clones; roughly 89% are singletons. Material: CD4+ or CD8+ T cells sorted from blood, obtained in a trial of the OX40 agonist ivuxolimab. All receptors derive from an adult with an advanced solid tumor such as melanoma, head and neck, liver or kidney cancer. Each CDR3 is given with its conserved first and last residue. Fields, in order: V gene, J gene, CDR3 protein.

TRBV10-3	TRBJ2-1	CATSSGSPYNEQFF
TRBV15	TRBJ1-2	CATSRDEEGSGGYTF
TRBV18	TRBJ2-1	CASSPPPEQGASYNEQFF
TRBV30	TRBJ2-5	CAWSVQWGETQYF
TRBV6-5	TRBJ2-3	CASSYSKWIGDTQYF
TRBV2	TRBJ2-1	CASRGNYEQFF
TRBV4-2	TRBJ1-2	CASSQDLTGDEEIIYGYTF
TRBV5-4	TRBJ1-2	CASSLGQAFYGYTF
TRBV28	TRBJ2-7	CASSWGYEQYF
TRBV25-1	TRBJ1-4	CASSDWWSNEKLFF
TRBV29-1	TRBJ2-5	CSVRQTPRETQYF
TRBV21-1	TRBJ2-7	CASSKAGTGSYEQYF
TRBV15	TRBJ2-7	CATSSLNRVSRVEQYF
TRBV10-3	TRBJ1-2	CAISESGEDGYTF
TRBV5-4	TRBJ2-7	CASSSPDRVYEQYF
TRBV6-1	TRBJ1-5	CASSDWGDQPQHF
TRBV5-3	TRBJ2-1	CARSLGVSYSEQFF
TRBV7-6	TRBJ2-7	CASSLVEGFPYEQYF
TRBV21-1	TRBJ2-4	CASSKVCRLAKNIQYF
TRBV15	TRBJ1-3	CATSRDKVQGNTIYF
TRBV13	TRBJ2-3	CASSEGGTDTQYF
TRBV11-2	TRBJ2-1	CASRLQVHEQFF
TRBV4-1	TRBJ1-3	CASSQERRTDSGNTIYF
TRBV4-2	TRBJ2-1	CASSQGLAGEDNEQFF